What follows are 8 T cell receptor beta chains derived from one specimen sequenced in a study of blood T cell repertoires in COVID-19. Profiling relied on immunoSEQ multiplex PCR, and the TCRdb table lists in-frame clones only, not all of them. The table lists just over 90,000 clones, almost 90% of them singletons. Sample: peripheral blood. These receptor sequences come from a human donor with active COVID-19. The donor label of this sample is uncertain.

This rearrangement joins TRBV7-2 to TRBJ2-1, with 10 bases aligning to TRBD1. Trimming removed 4 bases from V and 6 bases from J; junction bases left unmatched: 3. The CDR3 has 14 amino acids. Looked up from germline, CDR1 is SGHTA and CDR2 is FQGNSA. CDR3 in amino acids: CASSSGTGANEQFF. The CDR3 region has the DNA TGTGCCAGCAGCTCCGGGACAGGGGCCAATGAGCAGTTCTTC. The variable domain in full, completed from reference TRBV7-2 and TRBJ2-1, reads GAGVSQSPSNKVTEKGKDVELRCDPISGHTALYWYRQSLGQGLEFLIYFQGNSAPDKSGLPSDRFSAERTGGSVSTLTIQRTQQEDSAVYLCASSSGTGANEQFFGPGTRLTVL.

Only one count was recorded for this clone. V is TRBV2 and J is TRBJ1-1; possible D gene TRBD1, 6 bases. The germline V gene has CDR1 SNHLY and CDR2 FYNNEI. Trimming left V 6 bases short and J 7 bases short, with 15 bases between. The CDR3 runs 13 residues. CDR3 sequence (DNA): TGTGCCAGCAGACCCGACAGGCCATTTGAAGCTTTCTTT. This encodes CASRPDRPFEAFF.

This chain links TRBV6-5 with TRBJ1-2; 8 bases are shared with TRBD1. The CDR3 loop spans 14 amino acids. Unmatched junction bases numbered 4, after V lost 6 bases and J lost 1 base. From germline, CDR1 is MNHEY and CDR2 SVGAGI. CDR3 bases: TGTGCCAGCAGGGACAGGGTTGGTAACTATGGCTACACCTTC. Its protein product is CASRDRVGNYGYTF.

CDR3 coding DNA: TGTGCAAGTCGCCCGGGCCGGGGACTATACAATGAGCAGTTCTTC. Its translation: CASRPGRGLYNEQFF. V usage is TRBV12-2 and J usage is TRBJ2-1; the table calls TRBD2, which could not be checked here. TRBV12-2 is recorded as a pseudogene. This CDR3 contains 15 residues.

J is TRBJ2-6 and V is TRBV4-2; D is possibly TRBD2 (6 bases). This CDR3 has 17 residues. V dropped 3 bases and J dropped 0 bases, with 12 bases sitting between them. Germline CDR1 LGHNA, CDR2 YNFKEQ. CDR3 sequence (DNA): TGTGCCAGCAGCCATGAGGGCGGGACCTCTGGGGCCAACGTCCTGACTTTC. It codes for CASSHEGGTSGANVLTF.

This clone has a single count. The J gene is TRBJ1-4, the V gene TRBV5-5, with a tentative D call TRBD1 (5 bases). V was pared by 10 bases and J by 5 bases, with 15 bases between. The CDR3 has 13 residues. Looked up from germline, CDR1 is SGHKS and CDR2 is YYEKEE (reference sequence). The CDR3 reads CASRGTANEKLFF. The CDR3 DNA reads TGTGCCTCCCGCGGGACTGCGAATGAAAAACTGTTTTTT.

This chain joins TRBV6-5 and TRBJ1-6; 7 bases are shared with TRBD1. CDR3 length equals 16 residues. V was pared by 4 bases and J by 8 bases, with 11 bases of the junction left unmatched. Per germline, CDR1 MNHEY and CDR2 SVGAGI. The chain's CDR3 is CASSSGDRRRYSPLHF. In DNA, the CDR3 is TGTGCCAGCAGTTCCGGGGACAGACGGCGTTATTCACCCCTCCACTTT.

This clone occurred once. This chain joins TRBV19 and TRBJ2-1, with TRBD1 matching over 8 bases. There are 17 residues in the CDR3. Germline loops: CDR1 LNHDA, CDR2 SQIVND (reference sequence). V shed 3 bases, J shed 1 base, and the junction held 8 bases outside the gene matches. The CDR3 DNA follows: TGTGCCAGTAGTATGTGGACAGGGTTGGGGTCCTACAATGAGCAGTTCTTC. Protein: CASSMWTGLGSYNEQFF.